The T cell receptor beta chain described here comes from a study of control samples from healthy donors and cancer patients. Measured with immunoSEQ multiplex PCR; TCRdb has only the in-frame clones, and not every one. Here the sample spans just under 100,000 clones, roughly 93% being singletons. CDR3 length equals 16 residues. In germline, CDR1 is MNHEY, CDR2 SMNVEV (reference sequence). The V end was cut by 0 bases, the J end by 1 base, with 11 bases between. The source is a man aged 18 to 30 in good health. The sequencing input was blood. The chain joins TRBV27 to TRBJ2-3; D is undetermined. The CDR3 DNA is TGTGCCAGCAGTTTATCGGGCCCTCTGGGCACAGATACGCAGTATTTT. Its protein is CASSLSGPLGTDTQYF.